The present T cell receptor beta chain was sequenced within a study of beta chain features in type 1 diabetes (dated by TCRdb to the late 2010s). The study in broad terms: Patients and healthy donors did not differ in mean age, gender distribution, total cell number or subset yield. A total of roughly 110 million sorted cells were examined across all samples, and the number of cells per subset was strongly correlated with RNA yield. The study compared the TCRB repertoires of sorted circulating CD4+ T cell subsets in recently diagnosed type 1 diabetes patients with those in matched healthy donors. Regulatory and stem cell-like memory subsets were obtained from only 8 patients and about eight healthy donors, while naive and central memory subsets were obtained from all 30 or so donors. Overall study results and their limits: Fewer insertions and more nucleotide deletions at VDJ recombination sites were observed in patients with type 1 diabetes, implying thymic rearrangement abnormalities. The naive, central memory and regulatory TCRB repertoires appeared to resemble one another more closely among patients than among healthy donors. Because small numbers of individuals were included in the HLA sub-analyses, any influence of HLA type on TCRB rearrangement was left unresolved. In all four CD4+ subsets, TCRB CDR3 length was moderately but significantly shorter in type 1 diabetes patients. PCR may preferentially amplify shorter templates, but because patient and control samples were amplified and corrected together, any resulting skew would affect both groups equally. Sequencing cDNA rather than genomic DNA could over-represent highly expressing activated cells, although activation and CD3 levels did not differ between groups.

The High Capacity cDNA Reverse Transcription Kit was used to reverse transcribe all of the isolated RNA, meaning that expressed TCRB transcripts were what got sequenced. Deep immunoSEQ sequencing was performed on naive, central memory and regulatory T cell samples, with an average of roughly 3.6 million total reads per sample. Sorted cells were lysed in RLT buffer and RNA was extracted with DNase-treated RNeasy Micro or Mini kits, depending on cell number. To prevent cross-contamination, each cell subset was processed individually, whereas patient and healthy donor samples were processed jointly. TCRB sequences were amplified from cDNA with the immunoSEQ multiplex PCR, producing 87-bp fragments spanning the CDR3 region. Sequencing of the amplicons was performed on the Illumina HiSeq platform. In the paper's pipeline: Synthetic template baselines were used to correct PCR bias computationally, reads within Hamming distance 2 were collapsed together, and singletons that could not be merged were discarded. By aligning reads against IMGT, V, D and J genes, CDR3 length, and insertions or deletions at six rearrangement sites were assigned. Within each subset, clonotype counts were normalized to the number of sorted cells before true diversity and Gini coefficients were calculated with the tcR R package. The overlap coefficient, calculated on TCRB nucleotide sequences, was used to quantify repertoire sharing. TCRdb retrieved this table from immuneACCESS and kept in-frame rearrangements only. Not all clones are present; in checked studies, unresolved V genes account for under half, and no reason is known for the remainder. V and J calls and clone size are as listed in that table; D and trimming were resolved from the DNA. The sample data list about 140,000 clones, and roughly 9.3% of these were observed just once. Together, the top ten hold 0.5% to 0.65% of the sample.

There are a few counts of this clone. It has no known antigen specificity. Nothing much larger sits one base from this clone, and base qualities are not available. Unmatched junction bases come to 3, with V trimmed by 0 bases and J by 1 base. The CDR3 has 17 amino acids, counting the end cysteine and phenylalanine. CDR3 DNA only is kept here, 51 bases in frame from base 1. CDR1 and CDR2 are read off the germline V gene as SGDLS and YYNGEE. A single peripheral blood draw of around 100 mL on average was collected from each donor into heparinised tubes. A BD FACSAria II was used to sort naive, central memory, regulatory and stem cell-like memory CD4+ T cells with a panel that included CD45RO, CCR7, CD25, CD127, CD95 and CD27. All sorted populations exceeded 95% purity. PBMCs were separated immediately by Lymphoprep density gradient centrifugation and were stained directly, without being cultured. So that batch effects would be minimized, each experiment stained and sorted samples in pairs, pairing one healthy donor with one patient.

What was sequenced was central memory CD4+ T cells from blood. The chain is assembled from TRBV9 and TRBJ2-1, with 11 middle bases fitting TRBD2. This sequence was found in a woman in her thirties or forties in good health. CDR3 loop: CASSVEASGGSYNEQFF. Read as DNA, the sequence is TGTGCCAGCAGCGTAGAGGCTAGCGGGGGGTCCTACAATGAGCAGTTCTTC.